A selection of T cell receptor beta chains follows, all from one sample in a study of cytomegalovirus exposure and HLA in healthy donors. Assay: immunoSEQ multiplex PCR; the TCRdb copy retains only in-frame clones and omits some. The sample records approximately 180,000 clones, over 75% being singletons. Sample: PBMCs. These receptors originate from a man aged 35-49 years in good health and CMV-seropositive. CDR3s include the opening cysteine and the closing phenylalanine or tryptophan. A D gene is named only where the DNA matches it firmly. Only part of the rows carry a size: once, few, many, or a class if the clone is expanded.

V gene: TRBV13; J gene: TRBJ1-4; clone size: NA; D gene: TRBD1; CDR3 protein: CASSASTGSGVEKLFF; CDR3 DNA: TGTGCCAGCAGCGCCTCGACAGGGTCGGGGGTTGAAAAACTGTTTTTT
V gene: TRBV27; J gene: TRBJ2-1; clone size: NA; D gene: NA; CDR3 protein: CASSRESSYNEQFF; CDR3 DNA: TGTGCCAGCAGTAGGGAGAGCTCCTACAATGAGCAGTTCTTC
V gene: TRBV19; J gene: TRBJ2-6; clone size: NA; D gene: TRBD1; CDR3 protein: CASSLTGGLLGANGLTF; CDR3 DNA: TGTGCCAGTAGTCTAACAGGGGGCCTGCTTGGGGCCAACGGCCTGACTTTC
V gene: TRBV30; J gene: TRBJ2-3; clone size: once; D gene: NA; CDR3 protein: CAWSVLANTQYF; CDR3 DNA: TGTGCCTGGAGTGTTCTTGCTAATACGCAGTATTTT
V gene: TRBV7-2; J gene: TRBJ2-1; clone size: NA; D gene: NA; CDR3 protein: CASSFSWANEQFF; CDR3 DNA: TGTGCCAGCAGCTTTTCATGGGCCAATGAGCAGTTCTTC
V gene: TRBV9; J gene: TRBJ2-7; clone size: NA; D gene: NA; CDR3 protein: CASSVGQEGSYEQYF; CDR3 DNA: TGTGCCAGCAGCGTAGGGCAGGAGGGATCCTACGAGCAGTACTTC
V gene: TRBV6-6; J gene: TRBJ2-7; clone size: NA; D gene: NA; CDR3 protein: CASSYQDRDSYEQYF; CDR3 DNA: TGTGCCAGCAGTTACCAAGACAGGGACTCTTACGAGCAGTACTTC
V gene: TRBV25-1; J gene: TRBJ2-3; clone size: NA; D gene: TRBD2; CDR3 protein: CASKASGKTDTQYF; CDR3 DNA: TGTGCCAGCAAGGCTAGCGGGAAAACAGATACGCAGTATTTT
V gene: TRBV28; J gene: TRBJ1-3; clone size: NA; D gene: TRBD1; CDR3 protein: CASGRRTGLSSGNTIYF; CDR3 DNA: TGTGCCAGCGGAAGGCGGACAGGCTTATCCTCTGGAAACACCATATATTTT
V gene: TRBV18; J gene: TRBJ2-1; clone size: once; D gene: NA; CDR3 protein: CASSPGRQGLSNEQFF; CDR3 DNA: TGTGCCAGCTCACCCGGACGCCAGGGGTTAAGTAATGAGCAGTTCTTC
V gene: TRBV25-1; J gene: TRBJ2-5; clone size: once; D gene: TRBD2; CDR3 protein: CASSESGLAGGGETQYF; CDR3 DNA: TGTGCCAGCAGTGAATCGGGACTAGCGGGAGGTGGTGAGACCCAGTACTTC
V gene: TRBV6-1; J gene: TRBJ2-1; clone size: NA; D gene: TRBD2; CDR3 protein: CASSELAGSYNEQFF; CDR3 DNA: TGTGCCAGCAGTGAACTAGCGGGCTCCTACAATGAGCAGTTCTTC
V gene: TRBV29-1; J gene: TRBJ1-1; clone size: NA; D gene: TRBD1; CDR3 protein: CSALQGAGVAEAFF; CDR3 DNA: TGCAGCGCCTTACAGGGGGCGGGTGTCGCTGAAGCTTTCTTT
V gene: TRBV9; J gene: TRBJ2-7; clone size: NA; D gene: TRBD2; CDR3 protein: CASSLGTSGYEQYF; CDR3 DNA: TGTGCCAGCAGCCTCGGGACTAGCGGTTACGAGCAGTACTTC
V gene: TRBV6-5; J gene: TRBJ2-2; clone size: NA; D gene: NA; CDR3 protein: CASSYSGTNTGELFF; CDR3 DNA: TGTGCCAGCAGTTATTCGGGGACAAACACCGGGGAGCTGTTTTTT
V gene: TRBV7-9; J gene: TRBJ1-6; clone size: NA; D gene: NA; CDR3 protein: CASRGSSYNSPLHF; CDR3 DNA: TGTGCCAGCAGGGGGAGCTCCTATAATTCACCCCTCCACTTT
V gene: TRBV28; J gene: TRBJ1-2; clone size: NA; D gene: NA; CDR3 protein: CASSRQNYGYTF; CDR3 DNA: TGTGCCAGCAGCCGACAGAACTATGGCTACACCTTC
V gene: TRBV10-3; J gene: TRBJ2-1; clone size: NA; D gene: TRBD2; CDR3 protein: CAIKGLAGSSQSSYNEQFF; CDR3 DNA: TGTGCCATCAAAGGACTAGCGGGCTCCTCCCAAAGCTCCTACAATGAGCAGTTCTTC
V gene: TRBV6-5; J gene: TRBJ2-7; clone size: NA; D gene: NA; CDR3 protein: CASSYYLGQGKHEQYF; CDR3 DNA: TGTGCCAGCAGTTACTATCTAGGGCAGGGGAAACACGAGCAGTACTTC
V gene: TRBV27; J gene: TRBJ2-4; clone size: NA; D gene: TRBD1; CDR3 protein: CASQGQGFAKNIQYF; CDR3 DNA: TGTGCCAGCCAGGGACAGGGGTTTGCCAAAAACATTCAGTACTTC
V gene: TRBV16; J gene: TRBJ1-1; clone size: NA; D gene: TRBD1; CDR3 protein: CASNRGTDPEAFF; CDR3 DNA: TGTGCCAGCAACAGGGGGACAGACCCTGAAGCTTTCTTT
V gene: TRBV4-2; J gene: TRBJ2-2; clone size: NA; D gene: TRBD1; CDR3 protein: CASSQDPAGQVAGELFF; CDR3 DNA: TGTGCCAGCAGCCAAGATCCGGCGGGACAGGTGGCCGGGGAGCTGTTTTTT
V gene: TRBV7-6; J gene: TRBJ2-3; clone size: NA; D gene: NA; CDR3 protein: CASRRTGTSTDTQYF; CDR3 DNA: TGTGCCAGCCGAAGGACGGGAACTAGCACAGATACGCAGTATTTT
V gene: TRBV5-1; J gene: TRBJ1-1; clone size: NA; D gene: TRBD1; CDR3 protein: CASSRGQANTEAFF; CDR3 DNA: TGCGCCAGCAGCAGGGGACAGGCGAACACTGAAGCTTTCTTT
V gene: TRBV28; J gene: TRBJ1-2; clone size: NA; D gene: TRBD1; CDR3 protein: CASSIGQGYNGYTF; CDR3 DNA: TGTGCCAGCTCCATCGGACAGGGTTATAATGGCTACACCTTC
V gene: TRBV6-5; J gene: TRBJ2-3; clone size: NA; D gene: NA; CDR3 protein: CASSYTTGADTQYF; CDR3 DNA: TGTGCCAGCAGTTACACAACGGGGGCAGATACGCAGTATTTT
V gene: TRBV5-4; J gene: TRBJ2-6; clone size: NA; D gene: NA; CDR3 protein: CASRLGGSGANVLTF; CDR3 DNA: TGTGCCTCCCGGCTCGGGGGCTCTGGGGCCAACGTCCTGACTTTC
V gene: TRBV2; J gene: TRBJ2-5; clone size: NA; D gene: TRBD1; CDR3 protein: CASTKGQQETQYF; CDR3 DNA: TGTGCCAGCACCAAGGGACAGCAAGAGACCCAGTACTTC
V gene: TRBV29-1; J gene: TRBJ2-2; clone size: NA; D gene: TRBD2; CDR3 protein: CSVEDQLAGGAGELFF; CDR3 DNA: TGCAGCGTTGAAGATCAATTAGCGGGAGGGGCCGGGGAGCTGTTTTTT
V gene: TRBV9; J gene: TRBJ1-3; clone size: NA; D gene: TRBD1; CDR3 protein: CASSPQDRGIRNTIYF; CDR3 DNA: TGTGCCAGCAGCCCACAGGACAGGGGAATCCGAAACACCATATATTTT
V gene: TRBV5-1; J gene: TRBJ2-7; clone size: NA; D gene: NA; CDR3 protein: CASTQLQGYEQYF; CDR3 DNA: TGCGCCAGCACCCAATTACAGGGCTACGAGCAGTACTTC
V gene: TRBV2; J gene: TRBJ1-2; clone size: few; D gene: TRBD1; CDR3 protein: CASNLGQQVYNYGYTF; CDR3 DNA: TGTGCCAGCAATTTGGGACAGCAGGTTTATAACTATGGCTACACCTTC
V gene: TRBV15; J gene: TRBJ2-1; clone size: once; D gene: TRBD2; CDR3 protein: CATSREPWREGVYNEQFF; CDR3 DNA: TGTGCCACCAGCAGAGAACCATGGCGGGAGGGAGTCTACAATGAGCAGTTCTTC
V gene: TRBV5-6; J gene: TRBJ2-5; clone size: NA; D gene: TRBD2; CDR3 protein: CASSLSGRGTQYF; CDR3 DNA: TGTGCCAGCAGCCTCAGCGGGAGAGGGACCCAGTACTTC
V gene: TRBV7-2; J gene: TRBJ2-1; clone size: NA; D gene: TRBD2; CDR3 protein: CASSRAGVRNEQFF; CDR3 DNA: TGTGCCAGCAGCAGAGCGGGAGTTCGGAATGAGCAGTTCTTC
V gene: TRBV5-4; J gene: TRBJ2-3; clone size: NA; D gene: TRBD2; CDR3 protein: CASSLGLAGGDTQYF; CDR3 DNA: TGTGCCAGCAGCTTGGGACTAGCGGGAGGAGATACGCAGTATTTT
V gene: TRBV10-3; J gene: TRBJ2-4; clone size: NA; D gene: NA; CDR3 protein: CAISEGGYDKNIQYF; CDR3 DNA: TGTGCCATCAGCGAGGGGGGGTATGACAAAAACATTCAGTACTTC
V gene: TRBV7-3; J gene: TRBJ2-7; clone size: NA; D gene: NA; CDR3 protein: CASSLSAGGYEQYF; CDR3 DNA: TGTGCCAGCAGCTTATCGGCAGGGGGGTACGAGCAGTACTTC
V gene: TRBV7-9; J gene: TRBJ2-3; clone size: NA; D gene: NA; CDR3 protein: CASSLGGATDTQYF; CDR3 DNA: TGTGCCAGCAGCTTAGGCGGGGCCACAGATACGCAGTATTTT
V gene: TRBV6-6; J gene: TRBJ1-5; clone size: NA; D gene: TRBD1; CDR3 protein: CASSAQGKESGPQHF; CDR3 DNA: TGTGCCAGCAGCGCACAGGGGAAGGAAAGTGGGCCCCAGCATTTT
V gene: TRBV7-9; J gene: TRBJ2-4; clone size: NA; D gene: TRBD1; CDR3 protein: CASSPREGQVDSQYF; CDR3 DNA: TGTGCCAGCAGCCCCCGTGAGGGACAGGTGGACAGTCAGTACTTC
V gene: TRBV18; J gene: TRBJ1-4; clone size: few; D gene: TRBD1; CDR3 protein: CASSPGARGLEKLFF; CDR3 DNA: TGTGCCAGCTCACCAGGAGCCAGGGGGCTAGAAAAACTGTTTTTT
V gene: TRBV29-1; J gene: TRBJ2-3; clone size: NA; D gene: NA; CDR3 protein: CSVEAGARVDTQYF; CDR3 DNA: TGCAGCGTTGAAGCGGGAGCTAGGGTAGATACGCAGTATTTT
V gene: TRBV2; J gene: TRBJ1-5; clone size: NA; D gene: TRBD1; CDR3 protein: CASSVRGDHSNQPQHF; CDR3 DNA: TGTGCCAGCAGTGTCAGGGGGGATCATAGCAATCAGCCCCAGCATTTT
V gene: TRBV18; J gene: TRBJ2-5; clone size: NA; D gene: NA; CDR3 protein: CASSPPWGRGNQETQYF; CDR3 DNA: TGTGCCAGCTCACCACCGTGGGGCAGGGGTAACCAAGAGACCCAGTACTTC
V gene: TRBV6-5; J gene: TRBJ2-7; clone size: NA; D gene: NA; CDR3 protein: CASRSFRTGSYEQYF; CDR3 DNA: TGTGCCAGCAGGTCCTTCCGGACGGGGTCCTACGAGCAGTACTTC
V gene: TRBV7-9; J gene: TRBJ2-7; clone size: NA; D gene: NA; CDR3 protein: CASSDGQGGSYEQYF; CDR3 DNA: TGTGCCAGCAGCGACGGCCAGGGGGGCTCCTACGAGCAGTACTTC
V gene: TRBV23-1; J gene: TRBJ2-4; clone size: NA; D gene: TRBD1; CDR3 protein: CASDRDRGYLAPRDKNIQYF; CDR3 DNA: TGCGCCAGCGACCGGGACAGGGGATATTTAGCGCCCCGGGACAAAAACATTCAGTACTTC